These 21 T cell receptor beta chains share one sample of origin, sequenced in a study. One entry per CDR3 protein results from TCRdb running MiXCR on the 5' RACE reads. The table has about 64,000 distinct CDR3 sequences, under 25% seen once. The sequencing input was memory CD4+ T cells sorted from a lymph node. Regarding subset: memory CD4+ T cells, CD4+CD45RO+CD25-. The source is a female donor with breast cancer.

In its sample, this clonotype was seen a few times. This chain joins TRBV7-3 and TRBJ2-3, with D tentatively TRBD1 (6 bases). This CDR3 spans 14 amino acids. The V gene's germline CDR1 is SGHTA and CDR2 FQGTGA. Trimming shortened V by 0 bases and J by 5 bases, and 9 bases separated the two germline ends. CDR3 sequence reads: CASSLTGGLDTQYF. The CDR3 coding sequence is TGTGCCAGCAGCTTAACAGGGGGTCTAGATACGCAGTATTTT.

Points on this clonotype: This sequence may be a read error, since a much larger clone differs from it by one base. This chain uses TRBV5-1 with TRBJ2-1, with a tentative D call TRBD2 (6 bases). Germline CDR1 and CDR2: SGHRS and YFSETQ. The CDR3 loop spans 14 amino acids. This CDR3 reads CASGLDPGGREQFF. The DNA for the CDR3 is TGCGCCAGCGGCTTGGACCCCGGGGGTCGGGAGCAGTTCTTC.

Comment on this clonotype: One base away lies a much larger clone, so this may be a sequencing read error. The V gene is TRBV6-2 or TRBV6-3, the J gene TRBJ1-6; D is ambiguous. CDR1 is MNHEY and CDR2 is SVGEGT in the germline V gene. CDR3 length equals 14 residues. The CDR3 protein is CSSSRRAENSPLHF. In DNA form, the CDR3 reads TGTTCCAGCAGCCGCCGGGCCGAAAATTCACCCCTCCACTTT.

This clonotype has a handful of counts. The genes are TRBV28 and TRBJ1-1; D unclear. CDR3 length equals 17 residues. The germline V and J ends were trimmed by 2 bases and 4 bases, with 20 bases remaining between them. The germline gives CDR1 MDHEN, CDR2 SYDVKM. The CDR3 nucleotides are TGTGCCAGCAGTTTAATGGCCCCGGACGGGTGGGCCACTGAAGCTTTCTTT. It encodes CASSLMAPDGWATEAFF.

The CDR3 DNA is TGTGCCTGGAGTAGGTCCGCGAACACCGGGGAGCTGTTTTTT. As protein: CAWSRSANTGELFF. V and J are TRBV30 and TRBJ2-2; D call uncertain. The CDR3 has 14 amino acids. V was trimmed by 2 bases and J by 0 bases, leaving 7 bases between them. CDR1 and CDR2 from the germline V gene are GTSNPN and SVGIG (reference sequence). Based on the CDR3 plus reference TRBV30 and TRBJ2-2, the full variable domain is SQTIHQWPATLVQPVGSPLSLECTVEGTSNPNLYWYRQAAGRGLQLLFYSVGIGQISSEVPQNLSASRPQDRQFILSSKKLLLSDSGFYLCAWSRSANTGELFFGEGSRLTVL.

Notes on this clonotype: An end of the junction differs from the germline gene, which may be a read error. CDR3 in DNA: TGCGCCAGCAGCCCGGGACACCAACCCTCCCACGAGCAGTACTTC. Encoded protein: CASSPGHQPSHEQYF. This rearrangement joins TRBV5-1 to TRBJ2-7; tentative D call: TRBD1 (6 bases). CDR1 is SGHRS, CDR2 YFSETQ, per germline. The CDR3 sequence is 15 residues long.

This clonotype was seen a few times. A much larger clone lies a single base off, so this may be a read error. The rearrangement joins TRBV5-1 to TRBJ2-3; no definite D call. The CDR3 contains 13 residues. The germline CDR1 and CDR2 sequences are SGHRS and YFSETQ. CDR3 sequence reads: CASGLSYTDTQYF. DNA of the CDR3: TGCGCCAGCGGCTTGTCGTATACGGATACGCAGTATTTT.

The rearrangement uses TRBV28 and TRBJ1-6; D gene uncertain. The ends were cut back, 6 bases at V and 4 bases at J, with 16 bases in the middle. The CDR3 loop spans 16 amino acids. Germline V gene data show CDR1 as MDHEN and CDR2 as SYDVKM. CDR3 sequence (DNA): TGTGCCAGCAGGCCCTCGAGCCTACGGTATAATTCACCCCTCCACTTT. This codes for CASRPSSLRYNSPLHF.

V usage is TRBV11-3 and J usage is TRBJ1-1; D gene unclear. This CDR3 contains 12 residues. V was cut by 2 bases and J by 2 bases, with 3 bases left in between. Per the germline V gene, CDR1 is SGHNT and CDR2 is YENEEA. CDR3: CASSLQNTEAFF. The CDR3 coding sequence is TGTGCCAGCAGCTTACAAAACACTGAAGCTTTCTTT.

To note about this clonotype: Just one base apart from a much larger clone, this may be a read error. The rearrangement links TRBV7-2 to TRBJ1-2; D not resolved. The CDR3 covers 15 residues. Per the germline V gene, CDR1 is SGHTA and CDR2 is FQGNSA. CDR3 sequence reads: CAGSLEVWRGYGYTF. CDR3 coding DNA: TGTGCCGGCAGCTTAGAGGTTTGGCGGGGCTATGGCTACACCTTC.

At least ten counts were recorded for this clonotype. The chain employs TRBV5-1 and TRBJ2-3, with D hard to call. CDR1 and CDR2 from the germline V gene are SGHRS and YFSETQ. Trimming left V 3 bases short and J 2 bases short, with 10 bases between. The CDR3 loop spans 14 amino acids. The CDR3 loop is CASSSRWDTDTQYF. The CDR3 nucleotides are TGCGCCAGCAGCTCCCGGTGGGACACAGATACGCAGTATTTT. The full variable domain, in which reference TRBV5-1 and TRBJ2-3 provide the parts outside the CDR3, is KAGVTQTPRYLIKTRGQQVTLSCSPISGHRSVSWYQQTPGQGLQFLFEYFSETQRNKGNFPGRFSGRQFSNSRSEMNVSTLELGDSALYLCASSSRWDTDTQYFGPGTRLTVL.

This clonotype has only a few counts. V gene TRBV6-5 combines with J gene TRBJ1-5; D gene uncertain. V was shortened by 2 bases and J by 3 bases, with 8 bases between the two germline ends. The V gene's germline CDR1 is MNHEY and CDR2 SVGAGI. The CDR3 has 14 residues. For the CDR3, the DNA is TGTGCCAGCAGTTACGGGATTACCAATCAGCCCCAGCATTTT. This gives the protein CASSYGITNQPQHF.

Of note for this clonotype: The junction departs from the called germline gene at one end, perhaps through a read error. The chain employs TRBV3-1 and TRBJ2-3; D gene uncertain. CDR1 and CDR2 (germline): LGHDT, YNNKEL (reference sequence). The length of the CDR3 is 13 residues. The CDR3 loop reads CACSQGSQDTQYF. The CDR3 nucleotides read TGTGCCTGCAGCCAAGGAAGTCAGGATACGCAGTATTTT.

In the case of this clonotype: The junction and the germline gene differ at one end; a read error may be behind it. CDR3 protein: CASSYSGPRNEKLSF. The DNA of the CDR3 is TGTGCCAGCAGTTATTCTGGGCCTCGTAATGAAAAACTGTCTTTT. The chain combines TRBV6-5 with TRBJ1-4; no firm D call. There are 15 residues in the CDR3. Germline V CDR1 and CDR2: MNHEY, SVGAGI.

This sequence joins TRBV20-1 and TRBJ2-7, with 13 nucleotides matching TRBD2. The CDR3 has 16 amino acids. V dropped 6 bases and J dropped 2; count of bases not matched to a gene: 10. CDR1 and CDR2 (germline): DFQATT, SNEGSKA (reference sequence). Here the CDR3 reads CSARRLAGGETYEQYF. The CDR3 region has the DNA TGCAGTGCACGCCGACTAGCGGGAGGTGAGACCTACGAGCAGTACTTC.

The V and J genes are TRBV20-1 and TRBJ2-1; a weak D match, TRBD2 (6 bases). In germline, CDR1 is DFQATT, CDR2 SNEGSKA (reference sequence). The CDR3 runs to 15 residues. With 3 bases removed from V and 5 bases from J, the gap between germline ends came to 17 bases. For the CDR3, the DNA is TGCAGTGCTAGTTCGGCTAGCGCCTTGAACAATGAGCAGTTCTTC. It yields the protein CSASSASALNNEQFF.

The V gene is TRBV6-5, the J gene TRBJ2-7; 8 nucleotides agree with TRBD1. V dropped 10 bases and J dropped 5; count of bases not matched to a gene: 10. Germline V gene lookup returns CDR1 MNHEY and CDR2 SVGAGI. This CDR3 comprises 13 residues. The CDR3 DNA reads TGTGCCACCGGACAGGGCGGCCGGGACGAGCAGTACTTC. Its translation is CATGQGGRDEQYF.

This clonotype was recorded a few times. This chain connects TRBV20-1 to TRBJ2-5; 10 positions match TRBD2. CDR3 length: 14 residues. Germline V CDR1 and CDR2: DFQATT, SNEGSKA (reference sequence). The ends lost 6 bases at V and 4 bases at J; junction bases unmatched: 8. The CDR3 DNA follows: TGCAGTGCAAGACCGGGACTAGCGATAGAGACCCAGTACTTC. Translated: CSARPGLAIETQYF.

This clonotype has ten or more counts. The CDR3 sequence is CASSAGQYDQPQHF. The CDR3 bases are TGTGCCAGCAGCGCGGGACAGTACGATCAGCCCCAGCATTTT. The chain carries TRBV7-9 and TRBJ1-5; 7 bases fit TRBD1. V shed 5 bases and J 5 bases; nucleotides not matched to a gene: 6. CDR3 length: 14 amino acids. The V gene's germline CDR1 is SEHNR and CDR2 FQNEAQ (reference sequence). The full variable domain, with the rest looked up from reference TRBV7-9 and TRBJ1-5, is DTGVSQNPRHKITKRGQNVTFRCDPISEHNRLYWYRQTLGQGPEFLTYFQNEAQLEKSRLLSDRFSAERPKGSFSTLEIQRTEQGDSAMYLCASSAGQYDQPQHFGDGTRLSIL.

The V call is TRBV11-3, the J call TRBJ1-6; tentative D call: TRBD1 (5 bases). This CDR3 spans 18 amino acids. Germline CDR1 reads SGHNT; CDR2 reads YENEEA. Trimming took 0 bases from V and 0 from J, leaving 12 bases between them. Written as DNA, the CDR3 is TGTGCCAGCAGCTTAGATGGACCCAGGGTCTCCTATAATTCACCCCTCCACTTT. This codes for CASSLDGPRVSYNSPLHF.

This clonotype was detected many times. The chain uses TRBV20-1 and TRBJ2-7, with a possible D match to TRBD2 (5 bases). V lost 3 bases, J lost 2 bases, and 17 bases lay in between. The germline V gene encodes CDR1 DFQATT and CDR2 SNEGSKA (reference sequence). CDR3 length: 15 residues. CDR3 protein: CSASPLIAITYEQYF. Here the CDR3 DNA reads TGCAGTGCTAGCCCGCTCATAGCGATAACCTACGAGCAGTACTTC.